The T cell receptor (beta chain) under discussion was sequenced for a study of PD-L1 blockade in urothelial cancer. About the research overall: Male patients with bladder-origin urothelial cancer numbered about nine tenths of the roughly 29. Blood drawn 3 weeks (second dose) and 6 weeks after treatment start was analyzed. Typically, measured as a median, blood samples had 110,000 to 150,000 T cells.

Sample time point: pretreatment peripheral blood. Assay used: immunoSEQ multiplex PCR; TCRdb lists only in-frame clones, some missing. The top ten hold 2% of the sample, which has about 95,000 clones, around 90% seen once. In germline, CDR1 is SGHTA, CDR2 FQGNSA. The CDR3 has 17 residues. Trimming removed 1 base at V and 2 bases at J, with 16 bases between. The receptor's source is a man between 60 and 75 years old with urothelial cancer. The V call is TRBV7-2, the J call TRBJ2-3; D is perhaps TRBD1 (6 bases). The material sequenced was PBMCs, taken around atezolizumab (anti-PD-L1) treatment. As DNA, the CDR3 is TGTGCCAGCAGCTTAGAGGGGCGGACAGCATCCACAGATACGCAGTATTTT. Its protein is CASSLEGRTASTDTQYF.